The rows below give T cell receptor beta chains drawn from one sample of a study of OX40 agonist ivuxolimab in advanced cancers. Only in-frame clones appear in the TCRdb table, and some are missing; sequencing was by immunoSEQ multiplex PCR. There are about 47,000 clones in the sample; approximately 81% occur only once, and approximately 22% lies in the top ten. The specimen comprised CD4+ or CD8+ T cells sorted from blood, sampled in a trial of the OX40 agonist ivuxolimab. These receptors all come from an adult with an advanced solid tumor such as melanoma, head and neck, liver or kidney cancer. Each CDR3 is given with its conserved first and last residue. The D gene is left open where the match is weak. Clone size is shown for a subset of rows, as once, few, many or a class of expanded clone.

D | size | J | V | length | CDR3 | DNA
NA | few | TRBJ2-1 | TRBV6-1 | 13 | CASSELVSNEQFF | TGTGCCAGCAGTGAATTGGTTTCCAATGAGCAGTTCTTC
TRBD1 | NA | TRBJ2-7 | TRBV28 | 15 | CASNTNRDSVYEQYF | TGTGCCAGCAATACTAACCGGGACAGCGTCTACGAGCAGTACTTC
NA | NA | TRBJ2-2 | TRBV9 | 13 | CASSVLDTGELFF | TGTGCCAGCAGCGTCCTCGACACCGGGGAGCTGTTTTTT
TRBD2 | NA | TRBJ2-5 | TRBV10-1 | 14 | CARVAAGGLRSQYF | TGCGCCAGGGTGGCAGCGGGGGGTTTGCGATCCCAGTACTTC
TRBD1 | once | TRBJ2-3 | TRBV5-1 | 13 | CASSFTGADTQYF | TGCGCCAGCAGCTTTACAGGGGCAGATACGCAGTATTTT
TRBD2 | NA | TRBJ2-3 | TRBV6-4 | 15 | CASSAVAGGTDTQYF | TGTGCCAGCAGTGCCGTAGCGGGGGGAACAGATACGCAGTATTTT
NA | NA | TRBJ1-5 | TRBV30 | 13 | CAWSLLGLEPQHF | TGTGCCTGGAGTTTACTCGGCTTGGAGCCCCAGCATTTT
NA | NA | TRBJ2-7 | TRBV27 | 13 | CASSLRGAYEQYF | TGTGCCAGCTCCTTACGGGGAGCCTACGAGCAGTACTTC
NA | few | TRBJ2-3 | TRBV6-4 | 15 | CASSDEAGVTDTQYF | TGTGCCAGCAGTGACGAAGCGGGCGTCACAGATACGCAGTATTTT
NA | NA | TRBJ2-6 | TRBV27 | 18 | CASSLYPGLNSGANVLTF | TGTGCCAGCAGTTTATATCCGGGACTCAACTCTGGGGCCAACGTCCTGACTTTC
NA | NA | TRBJ2-2 | TRBV19 | 16 | CASSTPAVPHTGELFF | TGTGCCAGTAGCACCCCTGCGGTTCCCCACACCGGGGAGCTGTTTTTT
TRBD2 | NA | TRBJ2-7 | TRBV7-2 | 16 | CASSLQMGLDPYEQYF | TGTGCCAGCAGCTTACAAATGGGACTAGACCCCTACGAGCAGTACTTC
NA | NA | TRBJ2-7 | TRBV27 | 14 | CASSNRDGFYEQYF | TGTGCCAGCAGCAACCGGGACGGCTTCTACGAGCAGTACTTC
TRBD2 | NA | TRBJ2-1 | TRBV12-5 | 15 | CASGLYLAGYNEQFF | TGTGCTAGTGGTTTGTACCTAGCGGGTTACAATGAGCAGTTCTTC
TRBD2 | NA | TRBJ2-3 | TRBV27 | 17 | CASSSGLAGGPSDTQYF | TGTGCCAGCAGTTCCGGACTAGCGGGAGGGCCATCAGATACGCAGTATTTT
NA | few | TRBJ2-5 | TRBV7-3 | 13 | CASSPWTEETQYF | TGTGCCAGCAGCCCCTGGACTGAGGAGACCCAGTACTTC
NA | NA | TRBJ2-2 | TRBV5-1 | 14 | CASSFYSSTGELFF | TGCGCCAGCAGCTTCTACTCCAGCACCGGGGAGCTGTTTTTT
TRBD1 | NA | TRBJ2-7 | TRBV11-2 | 15 | CASSHTGVSSYEQYF | TGTGCCAGCAGCCATACAGGGGTATCTTCCTACGAGCAGTACTTC
TRBD2 | NA | TRBJ2-1 | TRBV5-1 | 16 | CASSWTSGNSYNEQFF | TGCGCCAGCAGCTGGACTAGCGGGAACTCCTACAATGAGCAGTTCTTC
TRBD2 | NA | TRBJ2-1 | TRBV4-1 | 16 | CASSQVASGTYNEQFF | TGCGCCAGCAGCCAAGTGGCTAGCGGGACCTACAATGAGCAGTTCTTC
NA | NA | TRBJ1-5 | TRBV25-1 | 14 | CASSAGASNQPQHF | TGTGCCAGCAGCGCAGGGGCTAGCAATCAGCCCCAGCATTTT
TRBD2 | NA | TRBJ2-7 | TRBV4-2 | 15 | CASSPTSGISYEQYF | TGTGCCAGCAGCCCGACTAGCGGGATCTCCTACGAGCAGTACTTC
NA | NA | TRBJ2-2 | TRBV5-4 | 13 | CATKEANTGELFF | TGTGCCACAAAGGAGGCGAACACCGGGGAGCTGTTTTTT
TRBD1 | NA | TRBJ2-7 | TRBV13 | 15 | CASSNRDRPYYEQYF | TGTGCCAGCAGCAACCGGGACAGGCCTTACTACGAGCAGTACTTC
NA | NA | TRBJ1-4 | TRBV28 | 14 | CASRPGTEPGKLFF | TGTGCCAGCAGACCCGGGACTGAGCCTGGAAAACTGTTTTTT
NA | NA | TRBJ2-7 | TRBV4-2 | 15 | CASSPMRDASYEQYF | TGTGCCAGCAGCCCGATGAGGGACGCCTCCTACGAGCAGTACTTC
NA | few | TRBJ2-7 | TRBV19 | 11 | CASSIGYEQYF | TGTGCCAGTAGTATAGGATACGAGCAGTACTTC
NA | few | TRBJ1-1 | TRBV30 | 11 | CASSPANEAFF | TGTGCCTCAAGCCCGGCAAATGAAGCTTTCTTT
NA | few | TRBJ1-1 | TRBV27 | 13 | CASSLPGVTEAFF | TGTGCCAGCAGTTTGCCAGGGGTCACTGAAGCTTTCTTT
NA | NA | TRBJ2-3 | TRBV7-3 | 15 | CASSSGSVSWDTQYF | TGTGCCAGCAGCTCGGGATCGGTATCGTGGGATACGCAGTATTTT
NA | NA | TRBJ2-2 | TRBV6-5 | 15 | CASSPLSGNTGELFF | TGTGCCAGCAGTCCTCTCAGCGGAAACACCGGGGAGCTGTTTTTT
NA | NA | TRBJ1-1 | TRBV10-2 | 10 | CASGNTEAFF | TGCGCCAGCGGGAACACTGAAGCTTTCTTT
NA | large | TRBJ2-3 | TRBV5-6 | 12 | CASSLALDTQYF | TGTGCCAGCAGCTTGGCACTAGATACGCAGTATTTT
TRBD1 | NA | TRBJ1-4 | TRBV5-5 | 16 | CASSPGQGALDEKLFF | TGTGCCAGCAGCCCGGGACAGGGGGCTTTAGATGAAAAACTGTTTTTT
NA | NA | TRBJ1-5 | TRBV9 | 15 | CASSVEGDSNQPQHF | TGTGCCAGCAGCGTGGAGGGAGATAGCAATCAGCCCCAGCATTTT
TRBD1 | NA | TRBJ1-2 | TRBV6-5 | 15 | CASQLRDRGRDGYTF | TGTGCCAGCCAACTCCGGGACAGGGGGCGGGATGGCTACACCTTC
TRBD1 | NA | TRBJ2-5 | TRBV7-3 | 15 | CASSPGTGKKETQYF | TGTGCCAGCAGCCCCGGGACAGGGAAGAAAGAGACCCAGTACTTC
TRBD2 | NA | TRBJ2-7 | TRBV11-2 | 15 | CASSPGLAGAREQYF | TGTGCCAGCAGCCCCGGACTAGCGGGAGCCCGCGAGCAGTACTTC